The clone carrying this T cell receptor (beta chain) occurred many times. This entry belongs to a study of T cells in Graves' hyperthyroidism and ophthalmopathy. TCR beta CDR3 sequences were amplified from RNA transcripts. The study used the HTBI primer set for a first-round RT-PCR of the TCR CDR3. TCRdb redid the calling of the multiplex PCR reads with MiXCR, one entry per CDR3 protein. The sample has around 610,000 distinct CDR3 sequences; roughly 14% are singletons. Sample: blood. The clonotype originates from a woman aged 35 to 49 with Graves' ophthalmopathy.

CDR3 protein: CASSQLDLLGQGDYEQYF. CDR3 nucleotide sequence: TGCGCCAGCAGCCAGCTAGATCTCTTGGGGCAGGGAGATTACGAGCAGTACTTC. V gene TRBV4-1 combines with J gene TRBJ2-7, with D possibly being TRBD1 or TRBD2 (5 bases each). This CDR3 is 18 amino acids long. The V and J ends lost 3 bases and 4 bases respectively, with 25 bases between them. Germline CDR1 reads MGHRA; CDR2 reads YSYEKL.